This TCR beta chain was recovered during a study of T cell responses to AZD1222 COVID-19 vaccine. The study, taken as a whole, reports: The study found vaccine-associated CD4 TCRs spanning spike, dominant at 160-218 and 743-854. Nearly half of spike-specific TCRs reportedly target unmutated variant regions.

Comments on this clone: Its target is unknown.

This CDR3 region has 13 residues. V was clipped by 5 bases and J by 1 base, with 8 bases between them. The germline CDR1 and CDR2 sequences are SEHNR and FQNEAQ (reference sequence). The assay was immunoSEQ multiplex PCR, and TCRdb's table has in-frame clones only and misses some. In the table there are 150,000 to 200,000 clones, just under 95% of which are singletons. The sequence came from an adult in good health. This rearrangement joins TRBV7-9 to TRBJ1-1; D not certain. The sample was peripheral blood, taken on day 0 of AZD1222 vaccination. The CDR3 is CASSPASNTEAFF. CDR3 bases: TGTGCCAGCAGCCCTGCCTCGAACACTGAAGCTTTCTTT.